Described below is a single T cell receptor beta chain sequence and its context. The CDR3 sequence is 16 residues long. The germline gives CDR1 SGHNT, CDR2 YYREEE (reference sequence). Trimming cost V 6 bases and J 3 bases, with 19 bases left between them. These data belong to a study of control samples from healthy donors and cancer patients. The protocol was immunoSEQ multiplex PCR, while the TCRdb copy is restricted to in-frame clones and leaves out a portion. This repertoire shows approximately 220,000 clones, 85% to 95% found once; its top ten account for about 1.6%. The receptor's source is a man over 45 in good health. Material for sequencing was blood. The rearrangement joins TRBV5-4 to TRBJ2-1; no definite D call. CDR3 protein: CASTLTRATGYNEQFF. The CDR3, as DNA: TGTGCCAGCACCCTGACGAGAGCCACGGGCTACAATGAGCAGTTCTTC.